This T cell receptor (beta chain) was sequenced during a study of tumor-infiltrating lymphocytes in primary liver carcinoma. Study findings and constraints: Whereas tumor region pairs overlapped more, tumor-adjacent and tumor-blood pairs overlapped less.

About this clonotype: Its target is unknown. At one end, the junction sequence differs from germline, possibly due to a read error.

This CDR3 has 15 amino acids. Germline V gene sequence: CDR1 SGHVS, CDR2 FQNEAQ. The authors took blood RNA from unsorted whole blood and also extracted germline DNA. Priming with a constant-region primer yielded TCR beta cDNA from about 480 ng total RNA. TCR beta libraries came from three nested multiplex PCR rounds using slightly modified ARM-PCR. The two initial PCR rounds, about 9 cycles each, used TRBV1-TRBV30 forward and C-beta reverse primers. TCRdb used MiXCR to reprocess the multiplex PCR reads, holding one entry per CDR3 protein. The sample gives approximately 320,000 distinct CDR3 sequences, roughly 60% of which show up once; 17% is in the top ten.

The specimen sequenced was peripheral blood. This receptor was taken from a woman aged 30 to 39 with primary liver carcinoma and hepatitis B virus infection. V and J are TRBV7-8 and TRBJ2-7; D might be TRBD2 (7 bases). CDR3 protein: CTSGPAGASSGEQYF. The DNA for the CDR3 is TGTACCAGCGGCCCCGCGGGGGCTAGTTCAGGCGAGCAGTACTTC.